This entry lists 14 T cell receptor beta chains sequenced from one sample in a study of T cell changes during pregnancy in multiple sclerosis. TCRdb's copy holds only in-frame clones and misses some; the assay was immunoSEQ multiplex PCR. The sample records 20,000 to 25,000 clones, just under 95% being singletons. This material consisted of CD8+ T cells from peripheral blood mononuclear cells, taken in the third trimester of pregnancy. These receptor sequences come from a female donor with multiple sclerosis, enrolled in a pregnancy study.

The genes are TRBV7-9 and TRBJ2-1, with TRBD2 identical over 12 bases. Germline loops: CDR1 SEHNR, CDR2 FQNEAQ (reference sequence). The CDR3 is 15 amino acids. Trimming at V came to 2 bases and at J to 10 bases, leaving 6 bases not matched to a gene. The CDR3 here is CASSLLLAGGLEQFF. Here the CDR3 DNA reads TGTGCCAGCAGCTTACTCCTAGCGGGGGGGCTAGAGCAGTTCTTC. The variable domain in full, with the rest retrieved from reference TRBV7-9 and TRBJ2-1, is DTGVSQNPRHKITKRGQNVTFRCDPISEHNRLYWYRQTLGQGPEFLTYFQNEAQLEKSRLLSDRFSAERPKGSFSTLEIQRTEQGDSAMYLCASSLLLAGGLEQFFGPGTRLTVL.

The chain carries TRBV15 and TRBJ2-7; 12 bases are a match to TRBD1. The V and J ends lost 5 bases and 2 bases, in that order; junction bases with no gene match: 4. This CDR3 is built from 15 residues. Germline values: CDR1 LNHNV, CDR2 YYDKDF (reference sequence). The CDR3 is CATSAGTGGPYEQYF. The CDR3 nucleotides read TGTGCCACCAGCGCAGGGACAGGGGGCCCCTACGAGCAGTACTTC.

For the CDR3, the DNA is TGTGCCAGCAGCTCCATCCCGGGGGATACGCAGTATTTT. Protein sequence: CASSSIPGDTQYF. The chain recombines TRBV7-6 with TRBJ2-3; D is perhaps TRBD2 (5 bases). CDR1 is SGHVS, CDR2 FNYEAQ, per germline. This CDR3 has 13 amino acids. The V end was cut by 4 bases, the J end by 6 bases, with 11 bases between.

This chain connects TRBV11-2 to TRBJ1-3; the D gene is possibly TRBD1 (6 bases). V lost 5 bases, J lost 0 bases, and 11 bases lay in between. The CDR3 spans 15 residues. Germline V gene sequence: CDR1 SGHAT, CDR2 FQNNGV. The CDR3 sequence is CASSQGLYSGNTIYF. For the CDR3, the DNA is TGTGCCAGCAGCCAGGGGCTCTACTCTGGAAACACCATATATTTT.

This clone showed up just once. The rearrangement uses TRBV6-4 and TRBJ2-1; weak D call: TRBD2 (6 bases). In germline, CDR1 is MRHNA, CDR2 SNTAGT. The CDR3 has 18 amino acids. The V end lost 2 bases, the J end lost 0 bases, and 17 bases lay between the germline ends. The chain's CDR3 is CASSDHPLTGSSYNEQFF. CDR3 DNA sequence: TGTGCCAGCAGTGACCATCCCTTAACCGGGAGCTCCTACAATGAGCAGTTCTTC.

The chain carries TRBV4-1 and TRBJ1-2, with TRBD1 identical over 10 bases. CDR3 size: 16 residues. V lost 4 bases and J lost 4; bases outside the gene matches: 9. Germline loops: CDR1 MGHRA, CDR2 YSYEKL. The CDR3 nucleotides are TGCGCCAGCAGCCCGAGGGACAGGGGAGTTACCTATGGCTACACCTTC. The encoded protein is CASSPRDRGVTYGYTF.

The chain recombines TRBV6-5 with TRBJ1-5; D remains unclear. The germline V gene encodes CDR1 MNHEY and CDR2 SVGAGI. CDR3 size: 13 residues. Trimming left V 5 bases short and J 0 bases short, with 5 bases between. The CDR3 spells CASSVYSNQPQHF. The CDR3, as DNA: TGTGCCAGCAGTGTCTATAGCAATCAGCCCCAGCATTTT.

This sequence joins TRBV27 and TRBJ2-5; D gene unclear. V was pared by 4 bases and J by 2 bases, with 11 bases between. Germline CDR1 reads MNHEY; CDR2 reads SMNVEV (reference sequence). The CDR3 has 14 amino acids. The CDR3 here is CASSSSTPQETQYF. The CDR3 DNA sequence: TGTGCCAGCAGTTCCTCGACACCACAAGAGACCCAGTACTTC.

The CDR3 bases are TGCGCCAGCAGCCCTCGGACAGGTCCCTACAATGAGCAGTTCTTC. The encoded protein is CASSPRTGPYNEQFF. The rearrangement joins TRBV4-1 to TRBJ2-1; 7 nucleotides match TRBD1. This CDR3 is 15 amino acids long. The V segment lost 4 bases and the J segment 2 bases; nucleotides outside the gene matches: 5. The germline CDR1 and CDR2 sequences are MGHRA and YSYEKL.

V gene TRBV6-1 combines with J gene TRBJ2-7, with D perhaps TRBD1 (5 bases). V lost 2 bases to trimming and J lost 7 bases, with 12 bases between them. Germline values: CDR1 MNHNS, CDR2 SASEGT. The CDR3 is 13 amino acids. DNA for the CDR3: TGTGCCAGCAGTGAAAACCCAGGGTGGGAGCAGTACTTC. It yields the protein CASSENPGWEQYF.

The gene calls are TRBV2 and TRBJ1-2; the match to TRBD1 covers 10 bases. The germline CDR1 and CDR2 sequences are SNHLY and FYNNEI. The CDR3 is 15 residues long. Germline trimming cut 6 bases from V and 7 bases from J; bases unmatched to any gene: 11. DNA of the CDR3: TGTGCCAGCAGGTCCGGGACAGGGGTCGAGGGTGGCTACACCTTC. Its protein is CASRSGTGVEGGYTF.

Here the CDR3 reads CASSINPLAGGHEQYF. The DNA of the CDR3 is TGTGCCAGCAGTATTAACCCCCTAGCGGGAGGTCACGAGCAGTACTTC. The chain joins TRBV28 to TRBJ2-7, with TRBD2 matching 11 bases. CDR1 and CDR2 (germline): MDHEN, SYDVKM. There are 16 residues in the CDR3. With V trimmed by 5 bases and J by 5 bases, 11 bases remained unmatched. The full variable domain, its missing parts supplied by reference TRBV28 and TRBJ2-7, is DVKVTQSSRYLVKRTGEKVFLECVQDMDHENMFWYRQDPGLGLRLIYFSYDVKMKEKGDIPEGYSVSREKKERFSLILESASTNQTSMYLCASSINPLAGGHEQYFGPGTRLTVT.

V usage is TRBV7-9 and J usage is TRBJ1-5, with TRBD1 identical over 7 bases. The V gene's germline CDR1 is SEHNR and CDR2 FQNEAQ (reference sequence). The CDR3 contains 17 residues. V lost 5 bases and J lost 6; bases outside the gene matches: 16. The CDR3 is CASSLGTETPPVQPQHF. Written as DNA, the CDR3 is TGTGCCAGCAGCCTAGGGACAGAGACACCTCCGGTTCAGCCCCAGCATTTT.

Here the CDR3 DNA reads TGTGCCAGTAGTATAGGAACTCAAGGGACTAGCGGGAGAGAGGCAGCAGATACGCAGTATTTT. Protein product: CASSIGTQGTSGREAADTQYF. The chain couples TRBV19 to TRBJ2-3; 14 bases line up with TRBD2. Germline values: CDR1 LNHDA, CDR2 SQIVND (reference sequence). The CDR3 has 21 residues. J lost 4 bases, V lost 1 base, and 16 bases had no gene match.